This T cell receptor (beta chain) originates from a study of cytomegalovirus exposure and HLA in healthy donors. At the level of the study: An early release of data contained 75 million to 90 million unique TCRs, which came from HLA-typed donors. Study-level findings and limits: CMV serostatus was the sole immune exposure information available. An analysis that was carried out later associated 15,000 to 20,000 TCR beta sequences with HLA alleles at 0.05 false discovery rate.

Comments on this clone: Its matching antigen is unknown.

A multiplex PCR was run with 60 Vbeta primers and 13 Jbeta primers. Sequenced by immunoSEQ multiplex PCR; TCRdb stores in-frame clones only, minus some. The repertoire includes roughly 120,000 clones, 80% of them detected once, and about 2.5% sits in the top ten. Germline V gene lookup returns CDR1 ENHRY and CDR2 SYGVKD. The length of the CDR3 is 16 residues. J lost 7 bases, V lost 0 bases, and 6 bases had no gene match. Sample: PBMCs. This sequence was found in a man aged 30 to 45 in good health and CMV-seronegative. The rearrangement links TRBV10-3 to TRBJ2-1; 10 nucleotides agree with TRBD1. CDR3 nucleotide sequence: TGTGCCATCAGTGAGTCTCTGGGACAGGGGTATAATGAGCAGTTCTTC. Residues: CAISESLGQGYNEQFF.